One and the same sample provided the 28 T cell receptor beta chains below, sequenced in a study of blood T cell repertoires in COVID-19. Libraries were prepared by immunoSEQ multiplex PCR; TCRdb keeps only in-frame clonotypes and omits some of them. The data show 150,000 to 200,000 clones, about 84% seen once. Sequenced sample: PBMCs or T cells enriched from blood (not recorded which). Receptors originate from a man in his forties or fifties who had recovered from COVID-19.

DNA of the CDR3: TGTGCCAGCAGTAGTAGACAGGGCAGCGAGCAGTACGTC. Translating gives CASSSRQGSEQYV. The chain recombines TRBV6-5 with TRBJ2-7; 7 nucleotides match TRBD1. This CDR3 has 13 amino acids. Per germline, CDR1 MNHEY and CDR2 SVGAGI. The ends lost 5 bases at V and 6 bases at J; junction bases unmatched: 7.

CDR3 region: CASRTLGGDHSPLHF. The CDR3, as DNA: TGTGCCAGCAGAACCTTAGGGGGGGACCATTCACCCCTCCACTTT. This chain joins TRBV3-1 (or the pseudogene TRBV3-2) and TRBJ1-6; D might be TRBD1 (6 bases). Germline CDR1 LGHDT, CDR2 YNNKEL (reference sequence). V lost 6 bases and J lost 8, with 17 bases in between. CDR3 length: 15 residues.

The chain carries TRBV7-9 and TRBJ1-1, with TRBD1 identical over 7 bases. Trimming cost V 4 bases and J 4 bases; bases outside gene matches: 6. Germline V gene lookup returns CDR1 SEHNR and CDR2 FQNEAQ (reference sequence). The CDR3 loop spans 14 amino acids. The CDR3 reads CASSSRQGVTEAFF. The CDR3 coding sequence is TGTGCCAGCAGCTCCCGACAGGGCGTCACTGAAGCTTTCTTT.

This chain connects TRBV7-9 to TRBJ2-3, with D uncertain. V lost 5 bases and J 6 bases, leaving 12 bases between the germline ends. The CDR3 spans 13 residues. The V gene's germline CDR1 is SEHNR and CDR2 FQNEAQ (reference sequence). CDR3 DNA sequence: TGTGCCAGCAGCCTCATAACTCCGGATACGCAGTATTTT. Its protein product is CASSLITPDTQYF. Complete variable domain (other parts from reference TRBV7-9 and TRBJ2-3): DTGVSQNPRHKITKRGQNVTFRCDPISEHNRLYWYRQTLGQGPEFLTYFQNEAQLEKSRLLSDRFSAERPKGSFSTLEIQRTEQGDSAMYLCASSLITPDTQYFGPGTRLTVL.

The CDR3 DNA reads as TGTGCCAGCAGTTACATCGCGGGGGGGCATGAGCAGTTCTTC. It yields the protein CASSYIAGGHEQFF. V gene TRBV6-2 or TRBV6-3 combines with J gene TRBJ2-1; 9 bases agree with TRBD2. The trim removed 2 bases at V and 8 bases at J, leaving 4 bases unmatched. The CDR3 extends over 14 amino acids. In germline, CDR1 is MNHEY, CDR2 SVGEGT.

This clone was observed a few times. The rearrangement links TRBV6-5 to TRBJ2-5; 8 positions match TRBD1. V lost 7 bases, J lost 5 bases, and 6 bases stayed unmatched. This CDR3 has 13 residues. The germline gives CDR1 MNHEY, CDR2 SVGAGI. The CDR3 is CASKRQGRETQYF. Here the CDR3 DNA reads TGTGCCAGCAAAAGACAGGGGAGGGAGACCCAGTACTTC.

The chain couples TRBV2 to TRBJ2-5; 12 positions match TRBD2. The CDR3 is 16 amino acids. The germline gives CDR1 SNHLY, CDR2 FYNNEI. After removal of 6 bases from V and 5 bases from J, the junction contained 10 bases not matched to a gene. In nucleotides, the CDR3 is TGTGCCAGCAGGCGGGCTAGCGGGGGGGCCGTGGAGACCCAGTACTTC. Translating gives CASRRASGGAVETQYF.

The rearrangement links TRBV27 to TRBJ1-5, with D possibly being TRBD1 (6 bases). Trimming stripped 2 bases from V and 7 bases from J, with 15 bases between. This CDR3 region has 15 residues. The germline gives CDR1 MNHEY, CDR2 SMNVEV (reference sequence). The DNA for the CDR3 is TGTGCCAGCAGTTTAGGGGGCCTTGGGAGACAGCCCCAGCATTTT. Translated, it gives CASSLGGLGRQPQHF.

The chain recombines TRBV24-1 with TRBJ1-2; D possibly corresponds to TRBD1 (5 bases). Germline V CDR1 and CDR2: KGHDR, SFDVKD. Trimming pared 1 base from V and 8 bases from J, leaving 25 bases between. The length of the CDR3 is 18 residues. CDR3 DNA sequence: TGTGCCACCAGTGATTTACGGGGGTTCCCCCTTATACTAAACGGCTACACCTTC. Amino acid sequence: CATSDLRGFPLILNGYTF.

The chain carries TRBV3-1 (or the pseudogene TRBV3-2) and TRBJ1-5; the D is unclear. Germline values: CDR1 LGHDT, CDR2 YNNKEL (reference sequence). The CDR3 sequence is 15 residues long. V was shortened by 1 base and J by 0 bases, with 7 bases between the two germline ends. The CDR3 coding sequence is TGTGCCAGCAGCCAAGCCGGGGATAGCAATCAGCCCCAGCATTTT. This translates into CASSQAGDSNQPQHF.

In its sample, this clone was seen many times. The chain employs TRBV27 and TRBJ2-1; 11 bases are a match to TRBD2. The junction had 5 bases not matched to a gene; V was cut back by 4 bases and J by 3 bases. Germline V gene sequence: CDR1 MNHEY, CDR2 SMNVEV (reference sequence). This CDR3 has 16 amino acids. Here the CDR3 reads CASSSGTSGYYNEQFF. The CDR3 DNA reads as TGTGCCAGCAGTTCCGGGACTAGCGGATACTACAATGAGCAGTTCTTC.

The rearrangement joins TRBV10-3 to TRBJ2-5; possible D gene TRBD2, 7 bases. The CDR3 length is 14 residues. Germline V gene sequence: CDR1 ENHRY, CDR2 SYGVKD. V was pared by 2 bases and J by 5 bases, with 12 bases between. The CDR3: CAISERGAGETQYF. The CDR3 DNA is TGTGCCATCAGTGAGCGGGGGGCCGGGGAGACCCAGTACTTC.

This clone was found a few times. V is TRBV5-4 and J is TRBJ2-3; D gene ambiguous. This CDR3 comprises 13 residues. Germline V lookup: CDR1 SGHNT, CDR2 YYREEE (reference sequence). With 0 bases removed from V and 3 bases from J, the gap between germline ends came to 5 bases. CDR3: CASSLAQTDTQYF. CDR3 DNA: TGTGCCAGCAGCTTGGCGCAGACAGATACGCAGTATTTT.

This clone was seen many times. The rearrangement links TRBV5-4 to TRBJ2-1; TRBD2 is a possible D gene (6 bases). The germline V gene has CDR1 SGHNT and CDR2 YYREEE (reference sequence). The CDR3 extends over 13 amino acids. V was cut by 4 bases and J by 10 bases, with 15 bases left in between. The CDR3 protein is CASSNLGLLEQFF. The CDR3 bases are TGTGCCAGCAGCAACCTGGGACTTCTCGAGCAGTTCTTC. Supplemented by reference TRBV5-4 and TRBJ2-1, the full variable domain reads ETGVTQSPTHLIKTRGQQVTLRCSSQSGHNTVSWYQQALGQGPQFIFQYYREEENGRGNFPPRFSGLQFPNYSSELNVNALELDDSALYLCASSNLGLLEQFFGPGTRLTVL.

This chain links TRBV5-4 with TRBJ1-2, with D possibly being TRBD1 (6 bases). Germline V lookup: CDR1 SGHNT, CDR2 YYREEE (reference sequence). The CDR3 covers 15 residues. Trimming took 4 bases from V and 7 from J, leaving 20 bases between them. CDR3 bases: TGTGCCAGCAGCCTAGAGACAGGTACTAGAGGTGGCTACACCTTC. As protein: CASSLETGTRGGYTF.

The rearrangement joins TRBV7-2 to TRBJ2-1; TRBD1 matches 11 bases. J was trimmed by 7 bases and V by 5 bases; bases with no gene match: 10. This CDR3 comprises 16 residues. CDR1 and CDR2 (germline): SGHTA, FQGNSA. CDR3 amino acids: CASSPLGQGARNEQFF. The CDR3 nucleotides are TGTGCCAGCAGCCCACTAGGACAGGGGGCGAGGAATGAGCAGTTCTTC.

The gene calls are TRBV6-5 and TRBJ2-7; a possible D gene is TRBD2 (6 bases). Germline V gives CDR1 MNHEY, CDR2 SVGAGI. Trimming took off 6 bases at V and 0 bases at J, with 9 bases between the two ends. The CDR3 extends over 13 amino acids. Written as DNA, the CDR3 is TGTGCCAGCAGCGGGACTGCCTCCTACGAGCAGTACGTC. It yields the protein CASSGTASYEQYV.

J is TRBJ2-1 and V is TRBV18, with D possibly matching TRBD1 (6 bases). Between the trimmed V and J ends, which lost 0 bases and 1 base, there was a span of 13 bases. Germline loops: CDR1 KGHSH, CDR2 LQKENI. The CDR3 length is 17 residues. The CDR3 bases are TGTGCCAGCTCACCACCTGCAGGGGCGCGGTCCTACAATGAGCAGTTCTTC. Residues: CASSPPAGARSYNEQFF.

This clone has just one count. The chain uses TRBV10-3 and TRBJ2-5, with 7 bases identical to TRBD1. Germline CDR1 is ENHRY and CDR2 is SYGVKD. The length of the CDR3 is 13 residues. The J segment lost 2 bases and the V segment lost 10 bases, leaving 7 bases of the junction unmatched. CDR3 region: CATQGIPQETQYF. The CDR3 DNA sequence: TGTGCCACACAGGGGATCCCACAAGAGACCCAGTACTTC.

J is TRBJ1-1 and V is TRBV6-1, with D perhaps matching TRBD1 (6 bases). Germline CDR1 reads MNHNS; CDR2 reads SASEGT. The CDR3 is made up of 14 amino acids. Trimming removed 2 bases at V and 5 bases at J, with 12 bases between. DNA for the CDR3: TGTGCCAGCAGTGAATACGGGACAAGGACTGAAGCTTTCTTT. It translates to CASSEYGTRTEAFF.

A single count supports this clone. CDR3 residues: CASSPGSGYNEQFF. The CDR3 coding sequence is TGTGCCAGCAGTCCGGGATCGGGCTACAATGAGCAGTTCTTC. The chain couples TRBV6-5 to TRBJ2-1; TRBD2 is a possible D gene (5 bases). The germline V and J ends were trimmed by 5 bases and 3 bases, with 11 bases remaining between them. Germline values: CDR1 MNHEY, CDR2 SVGAGI. There are 14 residues in the CDR3.

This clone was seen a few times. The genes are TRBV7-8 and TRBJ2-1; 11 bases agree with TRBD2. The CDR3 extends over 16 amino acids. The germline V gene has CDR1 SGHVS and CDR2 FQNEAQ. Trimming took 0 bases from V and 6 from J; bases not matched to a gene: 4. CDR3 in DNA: TGTGCCAGCAGCTTAGCTAGCGGGGGGGCGAGCAATGAGCAGTTCTTC. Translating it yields CASSLASGGASNEQFF.

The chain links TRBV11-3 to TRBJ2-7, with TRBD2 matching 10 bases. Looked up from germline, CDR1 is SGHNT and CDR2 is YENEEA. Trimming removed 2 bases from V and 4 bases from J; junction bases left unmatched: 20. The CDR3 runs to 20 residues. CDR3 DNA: TGTGCCAGCAGCTTACCCTGGGCTAGCGGGGGTCTTAGCGAGGGGTACGAGCAGTACTTC. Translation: CASSLPWASGGLSEGYEQYF.

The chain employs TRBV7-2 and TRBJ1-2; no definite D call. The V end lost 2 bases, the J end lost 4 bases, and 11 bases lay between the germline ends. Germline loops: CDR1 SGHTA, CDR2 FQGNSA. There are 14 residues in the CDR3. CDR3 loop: CASSLYGRTYGYTF. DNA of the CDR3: TGTGCCAGCAGCTTATATGGGCGTACCTATGGCTACACCTTC.

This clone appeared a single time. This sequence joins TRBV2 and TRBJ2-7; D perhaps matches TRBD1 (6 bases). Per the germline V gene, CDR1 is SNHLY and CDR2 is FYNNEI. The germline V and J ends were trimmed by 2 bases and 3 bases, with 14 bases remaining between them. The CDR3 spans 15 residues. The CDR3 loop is CASSEQGLGFYEQYV. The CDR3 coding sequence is TGTGCCAGCAGTGAACAGGGGTTAGGTTTCTACGAGCAGTACGTC.

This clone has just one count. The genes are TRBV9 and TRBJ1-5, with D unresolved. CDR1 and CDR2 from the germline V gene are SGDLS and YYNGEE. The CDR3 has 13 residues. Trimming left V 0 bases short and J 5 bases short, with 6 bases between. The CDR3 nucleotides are TGTGCCAGCAGCGTAGACCCAGATCAGCCCCAGCATTTT. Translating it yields CASSVDPDQPQHF.

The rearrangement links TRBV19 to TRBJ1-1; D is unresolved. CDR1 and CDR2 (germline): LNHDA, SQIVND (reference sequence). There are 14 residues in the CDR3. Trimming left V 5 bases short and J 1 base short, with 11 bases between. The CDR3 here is CASSVRVRNTEAFF. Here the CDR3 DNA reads TGTGCCAGTAGTGTACGGGTGAGGAACACTGAAGCTTTCTTT.

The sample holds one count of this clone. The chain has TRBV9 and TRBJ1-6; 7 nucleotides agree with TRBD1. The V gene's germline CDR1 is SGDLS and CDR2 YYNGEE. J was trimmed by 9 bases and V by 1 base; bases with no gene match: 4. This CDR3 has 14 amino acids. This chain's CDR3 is CASSVSGGLSPLHF. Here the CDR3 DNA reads TGTGCCAGCAGCGTATCAGGGGGTCTTTCACCCCTCCACTTT.